This T cell receptor beta chain appears in the sequencing data of a study of early T cells in non-severe SARS-CoV-2 infection. About the research overall: It was bulk RNA from unsorted whole blood that was sequenced, and the chains were unpaired. Overall study findings and caveats: VDJdb-based annotation leaned toward anti-spike CD8 responses and missed private and CD4 specificities.

To note about this clonotype: What it binds is not known.

Individual cDNA molecules each received unique molecular identifiers attached to them. TCRdb reprocessed the 5' RACE reads via MiXCR and lists one record per CDR3 protein. The sample consists of fewer than 60,000 distinct CDR3 sequences, approximately 12% of them appearing once. V gave up 5 bases and J gave up 2 bases; unmatched junction bases: 3. The CDR3 extends over 14 amino acids. CDR1 MDHEN and CDR2 SYDVKM come from the germline V gene. This receptor was obtained from an adult who was a healthcare worker with PCR-confirmed SARS-CoV-2 infection or an uninfected control (not recorded which). The sequencing input was whole blood. The gene calls are TRBV28 and TRBJ2-7; 10 nucleotides match TRBD2. CDR3 sequence: CASSGSGGTYEQYF. The DNA for the CDR3 is TGTGCCAGCAGTGGTAGCGGGGGGACCTACGAGCAGTACTTC.